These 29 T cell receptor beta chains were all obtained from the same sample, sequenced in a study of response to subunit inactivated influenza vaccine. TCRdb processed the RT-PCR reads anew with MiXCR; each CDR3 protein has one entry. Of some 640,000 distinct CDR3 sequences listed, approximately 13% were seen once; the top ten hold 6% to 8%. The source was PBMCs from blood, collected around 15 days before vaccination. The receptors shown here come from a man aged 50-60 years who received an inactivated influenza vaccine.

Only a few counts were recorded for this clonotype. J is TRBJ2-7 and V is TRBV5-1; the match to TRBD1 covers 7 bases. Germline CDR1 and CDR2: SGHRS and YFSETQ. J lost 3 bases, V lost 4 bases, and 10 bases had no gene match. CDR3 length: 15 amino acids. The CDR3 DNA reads TGCGCCAGCAGCCCTCGACAGGGAGACCACTACGAGCAGTACTTC. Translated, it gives CASSPRQGDHYEQYF.

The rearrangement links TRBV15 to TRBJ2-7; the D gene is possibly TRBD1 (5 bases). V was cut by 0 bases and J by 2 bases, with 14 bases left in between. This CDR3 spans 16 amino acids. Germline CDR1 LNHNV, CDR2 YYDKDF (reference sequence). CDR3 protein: CATSRDGRAPTYEQYF. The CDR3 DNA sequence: TGTGCCACCAGCAGAGACGGCAGGGCCCCTACCTACGAGCAGTACTTC.

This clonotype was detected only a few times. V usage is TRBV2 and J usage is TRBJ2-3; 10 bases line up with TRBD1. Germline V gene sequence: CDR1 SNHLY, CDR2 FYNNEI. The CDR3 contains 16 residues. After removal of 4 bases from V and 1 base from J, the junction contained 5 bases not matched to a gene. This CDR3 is CASSVIGTGGTDTQYF. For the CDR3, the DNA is TGTGCCAGCAGTGTTATCGGGACAGGGGGCACAGATACGCAGTATTTT.

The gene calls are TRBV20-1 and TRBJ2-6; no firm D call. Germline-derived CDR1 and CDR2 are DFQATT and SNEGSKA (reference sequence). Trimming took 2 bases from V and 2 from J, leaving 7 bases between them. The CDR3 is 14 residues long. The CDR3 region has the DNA TGCAGTGCTAGATTGGTTCCTGGGGCCAACGTCCTGACTTTC. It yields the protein CSARLVPGANVLTF.

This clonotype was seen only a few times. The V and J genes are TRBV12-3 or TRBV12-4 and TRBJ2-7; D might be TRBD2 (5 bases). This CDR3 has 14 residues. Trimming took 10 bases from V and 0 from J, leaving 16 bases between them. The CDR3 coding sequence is TGTGCCACCAATACCCTCGGGATCTCCTACGAGCAGTACTTC. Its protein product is CATNTLGISYEQYF.

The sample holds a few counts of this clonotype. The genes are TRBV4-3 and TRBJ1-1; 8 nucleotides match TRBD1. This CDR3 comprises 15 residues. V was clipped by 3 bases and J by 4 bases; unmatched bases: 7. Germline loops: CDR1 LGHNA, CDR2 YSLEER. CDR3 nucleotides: TGCGCCAGCAGCCAGGTACAGGGGGGGGGCACTGAAGCTTTCTTT. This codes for CASSQVQGGGTEAFF.

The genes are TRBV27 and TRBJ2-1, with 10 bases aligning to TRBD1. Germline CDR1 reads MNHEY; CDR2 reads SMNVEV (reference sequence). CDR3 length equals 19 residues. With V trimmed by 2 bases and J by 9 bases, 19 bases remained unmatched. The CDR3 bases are TGTGCCAGCAGTTTAACTCCCCCCAGGGGACAGGGGACCCGGGGTGAGCAGTTCTTC. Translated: CASSLTPPRGQGTRGEQFF.

This CDR3 is CASSILVAGVRDTQYF. The CDR3 DNA is TGTGCCAGTAGTATCCTGGTAGCGGGAGTTAGGGATACGCAGTATTTT. The chain links TRBV19 to TRBJ2-3; 9 bases fit TRBD2. V shed 3 bases, J shed 6 bases, and the junction held 10 bases outside the gene matches. CDR1 and CDR2 from the germline V gene are LNHDA and SQIVND (reference sequence). The CDR3 totals 16 residues.

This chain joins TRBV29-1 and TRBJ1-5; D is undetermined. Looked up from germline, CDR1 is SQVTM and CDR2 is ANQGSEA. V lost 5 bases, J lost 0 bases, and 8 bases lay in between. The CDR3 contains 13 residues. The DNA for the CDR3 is TGCAGCGTTCGGGAGAATAGCAATCAGCCCCAGCATTTT. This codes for CSVRENSNQPQHF.

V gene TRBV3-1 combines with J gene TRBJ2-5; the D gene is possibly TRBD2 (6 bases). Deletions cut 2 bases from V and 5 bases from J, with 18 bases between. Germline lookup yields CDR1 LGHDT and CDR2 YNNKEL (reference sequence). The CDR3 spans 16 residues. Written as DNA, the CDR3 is TGTGCCAGCAGCCAATCGGGACTGGGAAAACCGGAGACCCAGTACTTC. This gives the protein CASSQSGLGKPETQYF.

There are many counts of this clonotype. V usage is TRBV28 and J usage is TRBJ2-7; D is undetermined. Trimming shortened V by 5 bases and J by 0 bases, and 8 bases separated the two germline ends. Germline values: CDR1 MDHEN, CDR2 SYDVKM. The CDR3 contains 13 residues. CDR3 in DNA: TGTGCCAGCAGTCCGACCGACTCCTACGAGCAGTACTTC. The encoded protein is CASSPTDSYEQYF.

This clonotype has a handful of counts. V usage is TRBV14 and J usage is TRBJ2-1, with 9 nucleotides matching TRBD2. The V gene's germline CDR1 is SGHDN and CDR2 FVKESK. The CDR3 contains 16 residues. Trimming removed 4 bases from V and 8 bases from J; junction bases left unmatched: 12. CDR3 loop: CASSPRRGRAWDEQFF. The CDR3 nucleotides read TGTGCCAGCAGCCCTCGGCGCGGGAGGGCCTGGGATGAGCAGTTCTTC.

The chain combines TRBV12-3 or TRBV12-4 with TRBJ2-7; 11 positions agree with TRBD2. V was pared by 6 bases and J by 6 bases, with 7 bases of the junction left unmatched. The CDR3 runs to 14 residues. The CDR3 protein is CASRSAGTSGEQYF. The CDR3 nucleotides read TGTGCCAGCAGGTCTGCCGGGACTAGCGGCGAGCAGTACTTC.

As DNA, the CDR3 is TGTGCCAGCAGTTTAGAGCGCAAAATCCTGTCTGGGGCCAACGTCCTGACTTTC. Translation gives CASSLERKILSGANVLTF. The V call is TRBV27, the J call TRBJ2-6; no reliable D call. The CDR3 is 18 residues long. Germline V gene data show CDR1 as MNHEY and CDR2 as SMNVEV (reference sequence). Trimming left V 2 bases short and J 1 base short, with 15 bases between.

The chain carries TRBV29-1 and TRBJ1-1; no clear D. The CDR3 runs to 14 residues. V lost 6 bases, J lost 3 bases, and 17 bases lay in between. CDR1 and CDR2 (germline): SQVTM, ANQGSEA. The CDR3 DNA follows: TGCAGCGTGGTCCCCCGGGTGCGGGACACTGAAGCTTTCTTT. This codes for CSVVPRVRDTEAFF.

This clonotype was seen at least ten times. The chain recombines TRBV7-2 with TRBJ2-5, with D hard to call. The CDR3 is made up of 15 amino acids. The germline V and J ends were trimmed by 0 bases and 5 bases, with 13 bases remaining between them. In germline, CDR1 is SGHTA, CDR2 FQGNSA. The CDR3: CASSLALSKGETQYF. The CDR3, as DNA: TGTGCCAGCAGCTTAGCGCTTAGTAAGGGTGAGACCCAGTACTTC.

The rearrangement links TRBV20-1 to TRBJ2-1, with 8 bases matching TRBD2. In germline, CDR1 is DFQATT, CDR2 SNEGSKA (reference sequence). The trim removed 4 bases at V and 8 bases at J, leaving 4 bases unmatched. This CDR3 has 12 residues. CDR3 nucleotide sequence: TGCAGTGCTAAGGGACTAGTCCATGAGCAGTTCTTC. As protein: CSAKGLVHEQFF.

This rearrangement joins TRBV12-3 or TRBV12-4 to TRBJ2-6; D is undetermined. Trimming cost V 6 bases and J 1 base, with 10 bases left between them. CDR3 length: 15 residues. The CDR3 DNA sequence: TGTGCCAGCAGAGGAGATCTTTCTGGGGCCAACGTCCTGACTTTC. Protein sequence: CASRGDLSGANVLTF.

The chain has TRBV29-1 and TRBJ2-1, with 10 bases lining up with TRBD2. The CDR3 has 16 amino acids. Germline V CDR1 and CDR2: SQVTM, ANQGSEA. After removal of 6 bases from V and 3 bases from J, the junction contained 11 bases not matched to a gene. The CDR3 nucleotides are TGCAGCGTAGCGGGGGCAAGCGGGAGGGACTACAATGAGCAGTTCTTC. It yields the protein CSVAGASGRDYNEQFF.

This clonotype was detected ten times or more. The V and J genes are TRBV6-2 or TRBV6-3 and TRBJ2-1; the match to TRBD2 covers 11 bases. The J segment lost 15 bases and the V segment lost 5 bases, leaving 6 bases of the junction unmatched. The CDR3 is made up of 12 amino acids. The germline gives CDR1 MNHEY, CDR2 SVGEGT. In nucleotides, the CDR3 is TGTGCCAGCAGTCTCGGACTAGCGGGTCCGTTCTTC. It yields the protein CASSLGLAGPFF.

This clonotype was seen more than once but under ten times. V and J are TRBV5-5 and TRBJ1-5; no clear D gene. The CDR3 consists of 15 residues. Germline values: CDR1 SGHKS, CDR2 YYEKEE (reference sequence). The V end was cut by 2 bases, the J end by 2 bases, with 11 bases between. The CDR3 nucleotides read TGTGCCAGCAGCTTCGGAAAAAGTGGCAATCAGCCCCAGCATTTT. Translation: CASSFGKSGNQPQHF.

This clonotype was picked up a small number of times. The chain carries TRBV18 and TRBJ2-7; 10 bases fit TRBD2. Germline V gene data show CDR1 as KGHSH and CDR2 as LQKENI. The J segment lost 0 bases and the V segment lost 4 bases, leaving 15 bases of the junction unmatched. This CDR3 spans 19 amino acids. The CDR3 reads CASSLARTSGLLYSYEQYF. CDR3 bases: TGTGCCAGCTCACTTGCTAGGACTAGCGGACTTCTTTACTCCTACGAGCAGTACTTC.

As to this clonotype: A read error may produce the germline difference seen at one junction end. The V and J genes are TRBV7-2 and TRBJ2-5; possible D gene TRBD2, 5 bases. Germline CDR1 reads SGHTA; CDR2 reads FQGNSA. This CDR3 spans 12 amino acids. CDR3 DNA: TGTGTCAGCAGCGGTAACTTGGAGACCCAGTACTTC. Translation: CVSSGNLETQYF. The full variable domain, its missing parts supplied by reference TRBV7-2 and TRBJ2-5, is GAGVSQSPSNKVTEKGKDVELRCDPISGHTALYWYRQSLGQGLEFLIYFQGNSAPDKSGLPSDRFSAERTGGSVSTLTIQRTQQEDSAVYLCVSSGNLETQYFGPGTRLLVL.

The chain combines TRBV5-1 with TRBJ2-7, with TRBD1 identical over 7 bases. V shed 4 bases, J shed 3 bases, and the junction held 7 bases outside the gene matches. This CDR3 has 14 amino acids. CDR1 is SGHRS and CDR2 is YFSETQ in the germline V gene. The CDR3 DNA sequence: TGCGCCAGCAGCCACGGGACAGAGTTCTACGAGCAGTACTTC. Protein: CASSHGTEFYEQYF.

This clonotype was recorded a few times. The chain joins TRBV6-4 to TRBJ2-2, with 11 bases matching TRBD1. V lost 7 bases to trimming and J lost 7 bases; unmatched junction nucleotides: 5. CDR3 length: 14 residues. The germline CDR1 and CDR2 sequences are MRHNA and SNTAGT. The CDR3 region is CASTPGTGGGELFF. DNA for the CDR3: TGTGCCAGCACCCCCGGGACAGGGGGCGGGGAGCTGTTTTTT.

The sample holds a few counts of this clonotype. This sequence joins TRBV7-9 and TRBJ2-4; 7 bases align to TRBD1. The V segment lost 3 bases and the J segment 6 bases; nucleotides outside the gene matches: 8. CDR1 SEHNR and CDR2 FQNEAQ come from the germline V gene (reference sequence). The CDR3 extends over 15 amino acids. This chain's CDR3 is CASSFRQGGGNIQYF. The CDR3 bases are TGTGCCAGCAGCTTCAGACAGGGTGGGGGAAACATTCAGTACTTC.

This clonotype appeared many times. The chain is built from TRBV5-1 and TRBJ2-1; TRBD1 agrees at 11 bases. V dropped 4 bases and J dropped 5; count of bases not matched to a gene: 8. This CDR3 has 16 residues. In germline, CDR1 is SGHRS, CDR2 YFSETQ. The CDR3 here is CASSLRTGGIDNEQFF. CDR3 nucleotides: TGCGCCAGCAGCCTCCGGACAGGGGGCATTGACAATGAGCAGTTCTTC.

Here the CDR3 DNA reads TGTGCCAGCAGCCTGGGACAGGGTATGAGCAATGAGCAGTTCTTC. Encoded protein: CASSLGQGMSNEQFF. The gene calls are TRBV7-2 and TRBJ2-1; 9 bases map to TRBD1. The germline V gene encodes CDR1 SGHTA and CDR2 FQGNSA. Unmatched junction bases numbered 8, after V lost 5 bases and J lost 6 bases. The CDR3 covers 15 residues.

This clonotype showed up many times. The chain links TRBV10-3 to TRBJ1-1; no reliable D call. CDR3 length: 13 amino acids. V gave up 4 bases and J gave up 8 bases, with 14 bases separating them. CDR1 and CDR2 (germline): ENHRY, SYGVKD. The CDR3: CAISVSTLGEAFF. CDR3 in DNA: TGTGCCATCAGTGTTTCCACCCTCGGAGAAGCTTTCTTT.